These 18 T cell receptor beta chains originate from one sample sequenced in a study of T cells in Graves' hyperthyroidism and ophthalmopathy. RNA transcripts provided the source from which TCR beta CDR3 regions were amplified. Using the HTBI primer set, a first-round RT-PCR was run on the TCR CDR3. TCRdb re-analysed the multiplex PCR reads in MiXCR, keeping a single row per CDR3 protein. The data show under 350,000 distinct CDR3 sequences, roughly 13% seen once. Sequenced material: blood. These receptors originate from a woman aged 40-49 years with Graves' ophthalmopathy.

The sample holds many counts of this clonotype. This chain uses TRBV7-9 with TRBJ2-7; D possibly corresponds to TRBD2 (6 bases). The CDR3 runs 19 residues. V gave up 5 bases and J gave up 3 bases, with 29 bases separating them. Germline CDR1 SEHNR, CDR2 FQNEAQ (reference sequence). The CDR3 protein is CASSPIAGLGGWTNYEQYF. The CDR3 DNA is TGTGCCAGCAGCCCGATTGCTGGCCTCGGGGGTTGGACAAACTACGAGCAGTACTTC.

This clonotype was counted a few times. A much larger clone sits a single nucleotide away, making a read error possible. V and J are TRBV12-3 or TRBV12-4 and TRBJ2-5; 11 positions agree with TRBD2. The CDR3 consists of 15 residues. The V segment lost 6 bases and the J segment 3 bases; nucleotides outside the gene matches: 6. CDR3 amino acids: CASSPRGLAEETQYF. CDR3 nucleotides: TGTGCCAGCAGCCCCCGGGGACTAGCGGAAGAGACCCAGTACTTC.

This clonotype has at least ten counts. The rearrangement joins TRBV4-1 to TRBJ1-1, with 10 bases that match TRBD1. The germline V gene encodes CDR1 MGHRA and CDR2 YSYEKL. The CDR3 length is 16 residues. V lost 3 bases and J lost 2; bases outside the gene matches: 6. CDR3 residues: CASSHRQGAVNTEAFF. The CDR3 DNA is TGCGCCAGCAGCCATCGACAGGGGGCCGTTAACACTGAAGCTTTCTTT.

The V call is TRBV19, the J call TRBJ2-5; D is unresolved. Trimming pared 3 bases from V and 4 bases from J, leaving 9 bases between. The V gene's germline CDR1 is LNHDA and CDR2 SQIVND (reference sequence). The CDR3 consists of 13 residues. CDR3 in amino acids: CASSIGLRETQYF. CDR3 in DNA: TGTGCCAGTAGTATTGGGCTTAGAGAGACCCAGTACTTC. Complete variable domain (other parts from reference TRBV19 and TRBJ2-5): DGGITQSPKYLFRKEGQNVTLSCEQNLNHDAMYWYRQDPGQGLRLIYYSQIVNDFQKGDIAEGYSVSREKKESFPLTVTSAQKNPTAFYLCASSIGLRETQYFGPGTRLLVL.

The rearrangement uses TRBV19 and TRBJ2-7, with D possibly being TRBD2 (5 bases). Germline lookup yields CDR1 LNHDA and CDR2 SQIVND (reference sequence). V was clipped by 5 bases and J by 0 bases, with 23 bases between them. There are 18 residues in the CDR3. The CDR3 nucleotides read TGTGCCAGTAGTCCCTCTCGGCGGGCTAGCAGATACTCCTACGAGCAGTACTTC. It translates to CASSPSRRASRYSYEQYF.

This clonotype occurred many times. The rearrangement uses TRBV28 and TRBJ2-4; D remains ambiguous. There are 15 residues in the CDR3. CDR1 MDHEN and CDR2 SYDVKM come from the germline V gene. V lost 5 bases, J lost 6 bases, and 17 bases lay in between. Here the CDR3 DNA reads TGTGCCAGCAGTCCGTCATCCCCCTGGGGAAACATTCAGTACTTC. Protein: CASSPSSPWGNIQYF.

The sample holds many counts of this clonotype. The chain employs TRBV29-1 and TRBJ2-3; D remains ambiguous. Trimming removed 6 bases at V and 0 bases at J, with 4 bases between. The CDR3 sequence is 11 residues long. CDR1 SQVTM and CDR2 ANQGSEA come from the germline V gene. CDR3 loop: CSVQSTDTQYF. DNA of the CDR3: TGCAGCGTACAAAGCACAGATACGCAGTATTTT.

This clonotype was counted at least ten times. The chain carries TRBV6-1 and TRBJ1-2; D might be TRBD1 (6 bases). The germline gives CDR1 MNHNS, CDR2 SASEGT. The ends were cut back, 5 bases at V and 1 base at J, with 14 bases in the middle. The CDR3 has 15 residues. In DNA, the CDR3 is TGTGCCAGCAGTTACAGCGGGGGCCATAACTATGGCTACACCTTC. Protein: CASSYSGGHNYGYTF.

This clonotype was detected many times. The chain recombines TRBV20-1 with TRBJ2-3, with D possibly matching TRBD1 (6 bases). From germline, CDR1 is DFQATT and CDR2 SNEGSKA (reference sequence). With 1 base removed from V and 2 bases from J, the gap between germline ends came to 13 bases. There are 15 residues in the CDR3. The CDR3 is CSARAPGHNTDTQYF. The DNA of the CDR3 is TGCAGTGCTAGAGCCCCGGGACACAACACAGATACGCAGTATTTT.

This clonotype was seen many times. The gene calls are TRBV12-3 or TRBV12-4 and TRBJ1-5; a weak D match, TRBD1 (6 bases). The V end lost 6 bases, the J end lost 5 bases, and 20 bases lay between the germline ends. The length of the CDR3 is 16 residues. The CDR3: CASSHGTKTPDQPQHF. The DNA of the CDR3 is TGTGCCAGCAGCCACGGGACAAAGACTCCAGATCAGCCCCAGCATTTT.

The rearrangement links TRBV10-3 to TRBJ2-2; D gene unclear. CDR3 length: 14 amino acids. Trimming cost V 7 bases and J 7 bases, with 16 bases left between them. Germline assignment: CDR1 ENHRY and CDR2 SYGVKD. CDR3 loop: CAITLDPGGGELFF. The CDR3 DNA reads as TGTGCCATCACCTTAGACCCCGGCGGCGGGGAGCTGTTTTTT.

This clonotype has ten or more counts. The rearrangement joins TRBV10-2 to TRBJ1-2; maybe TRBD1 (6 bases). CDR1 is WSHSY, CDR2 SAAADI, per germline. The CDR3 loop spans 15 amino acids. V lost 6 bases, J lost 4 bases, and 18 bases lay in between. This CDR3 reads CASRIGATGPYGYTF. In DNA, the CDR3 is TGCGCCAGCAGGATAGGGGCGACAGGACCCTATGGCTACACCTTC.

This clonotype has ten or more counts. The CDR3 protein is CASSSHRGGTEAFF. Written as DNA, the CDR3 is TGTGCCAGTAGCTCGCACAGGGGCGGGACTGAAGCTTTCTTT. The chain links TRBV19 to TRBJ1-1; 7 nucleotides line up with TRBD1. V was pared by 6 bases and J by 5 bases, with 9 bases of the junction left unmatched. This CDR3 has 14 residues. Germline CDR1 LNHDA, CDR2 SQIVND (reference sequence).

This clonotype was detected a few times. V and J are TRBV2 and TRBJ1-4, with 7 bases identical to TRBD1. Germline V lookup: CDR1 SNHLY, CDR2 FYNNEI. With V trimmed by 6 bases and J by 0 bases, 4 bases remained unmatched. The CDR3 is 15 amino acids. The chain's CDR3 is CASSGTASTNEKLFF. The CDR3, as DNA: TGTGCCAGCAGCGGGACAGCTTCAACTAATGAAAAACTGTTTTTT. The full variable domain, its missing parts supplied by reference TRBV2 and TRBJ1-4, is EPEVTQTPSHQVTQMGQEVILRCVPISNHLYFYWYRQILGQKVEFLVSFYNNEISEKSEIFDDQFSVERPDGSNFTLKIRSTKLEDSAMYFCASSGTASTNEKLFFGSGTQLSVL.

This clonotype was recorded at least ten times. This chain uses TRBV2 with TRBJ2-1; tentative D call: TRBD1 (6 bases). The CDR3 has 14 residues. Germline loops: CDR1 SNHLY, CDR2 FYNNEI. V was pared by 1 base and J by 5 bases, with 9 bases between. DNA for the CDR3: TGTGCCAGCAGTGAAGTACAGGGACACAATGAGCAGTTCTTC. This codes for CASSEVQGHNEQFF.

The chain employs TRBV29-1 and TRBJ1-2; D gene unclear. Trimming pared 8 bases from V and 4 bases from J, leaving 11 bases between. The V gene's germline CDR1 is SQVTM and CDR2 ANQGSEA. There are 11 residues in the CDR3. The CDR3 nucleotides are TGCAGCACAAACACTGGCTATGGCTACACCTTC. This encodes CSTNTGYGYTF.

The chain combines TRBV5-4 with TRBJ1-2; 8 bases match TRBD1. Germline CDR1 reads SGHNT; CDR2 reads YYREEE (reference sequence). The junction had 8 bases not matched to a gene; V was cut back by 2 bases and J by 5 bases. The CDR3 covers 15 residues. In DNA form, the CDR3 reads TGTGCCAGCAGCTTAAAGGGACAGGAGAAATATGGCTACACCTTC. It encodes CASSLKGQEKYGYTF.

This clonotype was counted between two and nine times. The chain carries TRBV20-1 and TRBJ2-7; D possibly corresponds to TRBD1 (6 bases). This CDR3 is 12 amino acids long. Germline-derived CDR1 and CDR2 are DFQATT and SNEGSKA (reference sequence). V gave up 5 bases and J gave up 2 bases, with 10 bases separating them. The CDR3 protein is CSAEGDPYEQYF. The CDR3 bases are TGCAGTGCTGAGGGGGATCCCTACGAGCAGTACTTC.